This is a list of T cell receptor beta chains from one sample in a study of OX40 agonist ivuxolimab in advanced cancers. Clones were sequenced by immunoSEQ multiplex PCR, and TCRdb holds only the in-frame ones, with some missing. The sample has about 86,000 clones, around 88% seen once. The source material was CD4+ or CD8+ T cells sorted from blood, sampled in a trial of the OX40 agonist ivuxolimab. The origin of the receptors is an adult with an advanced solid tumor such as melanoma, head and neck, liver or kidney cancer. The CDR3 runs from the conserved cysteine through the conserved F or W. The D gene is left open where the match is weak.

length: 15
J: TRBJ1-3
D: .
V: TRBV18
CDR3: CASSPSGLDGNTIYF
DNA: TGTGCCAGCTCACCCTCAGGGTTGGATGGAAACACCATATATTTT

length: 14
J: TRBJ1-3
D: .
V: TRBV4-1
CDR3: CASSYRDTGNTIYF
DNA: TGCGCCAGCAGCTATCGGGACACTGGAAACACCATATATTTT

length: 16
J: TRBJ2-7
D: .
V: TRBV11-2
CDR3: CASSTAGTQSSYEQYF
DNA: TGTGCCAGCAGCACTGCCGGGACTCAGAGCTCCTACGAGCAGTACTTC

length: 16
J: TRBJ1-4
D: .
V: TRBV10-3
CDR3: CAISAPLEGGGEKLFF
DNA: TGTGCCATCAGTGCCCCCCTGGAGGGAGGAGGGGAAAAACTGTTTTTT

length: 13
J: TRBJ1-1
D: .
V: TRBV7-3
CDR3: CASSFTTDTEAFF
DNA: TGTGCCAGCAGCTTCACCACGGACACTGAAGCTTTCTTT

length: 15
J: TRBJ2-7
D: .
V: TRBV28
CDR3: CASSKEASSRGEQYF
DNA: TGTGCCAGCTCGAAAGAGGCCAGCAGCCGCGGCGAGCAGTACTTC

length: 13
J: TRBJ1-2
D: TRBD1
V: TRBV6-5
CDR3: CASSRTGTYGYTF
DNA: TGTGCCAGCTCACGGACAGGGACTTATGGCTACACCTTC

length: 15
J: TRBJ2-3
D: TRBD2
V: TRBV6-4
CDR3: CASSPEGLAQGTQYF
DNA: TGTGCCAGCAGTCCAGAGGGACTAGCGCAGGGAACGCAGTATTTT

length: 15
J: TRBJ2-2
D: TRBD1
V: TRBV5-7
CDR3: CASSLDRGRTGELFF
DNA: TGTGCCAGCAGCTTGGACAGGGGTAGGACCGGGGAGCTGTTTTTT

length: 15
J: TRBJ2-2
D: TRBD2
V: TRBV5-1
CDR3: CASSIGLANTGELFF
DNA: TGCGCCAGCAGCATAGGACTAGCGAACACCGGGGAGCTGTTTTTT